Presented here are 29 T cell receptor beta chains from one specimen sequenced in a study of T cell changes during pregnancy in multiple sclerosis. Produced via immunoSEQ multiplex PCR; TCRdb's table is partial and in-frame only. The top ten hold 0.29% of the sample, which has over 60,000 clones, roughly 90% seen once. The starting material was CD4+ T cells from peripheral blood mononuclear cells, obtained in the third trimester of pregnancy. The source is a female donor in good health, enrolled as a control in a pregnancy study.

This clone was counted between two and nine times. The V and J genes are TRBV10-3 and TRBJ1-6; D remains unclear. The CDR3 contains 13 residues. Deletions cut 4 bases from V and 6 bases from J, with 7 bases between. Germline CDR1 is ENHRY and CDR2 is SYGVKD. The CDR3 region has the DNA TGTGCCATCAGTGTGGCAGTTAATTCACCCCTCCACTTT. Its protein product is CAISVAVNSPLHF.

The chain has TRBV18 and TRBJ1-4; D is unclear. Trimming shortened V by 8 bases and J by 5 bases, and 9 bases separated the two germline ends. The V gene's germline CDR1 is KGHSH and CDR2 LQKENI. The CDR3 consists of 12 residues. As DNA, the CDR3 is TGTGCCAGCGAAGCCAGGAATGAAAAACTGTTTTTT. This gives the protein CASEARNEKLFF.

This chain uses TRBV2 with TRBJ1-5; no definite D call. Germline V gene lookup returns CDR1 SNHLY and CDR2 FYNNEI. The V and J ends lost 4 bases and 7 bases respectively, with 14 bases between them. CDR3 size: 14 residues. CDR3 nucleotide sequence: TGTGCCAGCAGTGTGTACGGGGAAGGCCAGCCCCAGCATTTT. Amino acid sequence: CASSVYGEGQPQHF.

The chain employs TRBV29-1 and TRBJ2-1, with TRBD2 identical over 13 bases. Germline V lookup: CDR1 SQVTM, CDR2 ANQGSEA. The CDR3 is 14 residues long. The V segment lost 6 bases and the J segment 6 bases; nucleotides outside the gene matches: 5. CDR3 coding DNA: TGCAGCGTCGCAACTAGCGGGGGGGGCAATGAGCAGTTCTTC. Its translation is CSVATSGGGNEQFF.

V gene TRBV11-2 combines with J gene TRBJ2-1; 10 bases align to TRBD2. The V gene's germline CDR1 is SGHAT and CDR2 FQNNGV. The CDR3 runs 15 residues. The trim removed 1 base at V and 5 bases at J, leaving 2 bases unmatched. The CDR3 DNA reads TGTGCCAGCAGCTTAGGTAGCGGGGGGAACAATGAGCAGTTCTTC. This translates into CASSLGSGGNNEQFF.

In this sample, this clone turned up once. The rearrangement uses TRBV14 and TRBJ2-7; 8 positions match TRBD1. V was pared by 4 bases and J by 4 bases, with 12 bases of the junction left unmatched. The CDR3 runs to 16 residues. Per germline, CDR1 SGHDN and CDR2 FVKESK. CDR3 loop: CASSPQGASAGYEQYF. The CDR3 DNA is TGTGCCAGCAGCCCCCAGGGGGCTTCGGCGGGTTACGAGCAGTACTTC.

The chain carries TRBV19 and TRBJ1-5; the D is unclear. Germline V gene lookup returns CDR1 LNHDA and CDR2 SQIVND (reference sequence). This CDR3 comprises 16 residues. V was cut by 4 bases and J by 3 bases, with 16 bases left in between. CDR3 protein: CASSSVESLYNQPQHF. The CDR3 DNA reads TGTGCCAGTAGTAGTGTAGAATCCCTTTACAATCAGCCCCAGCATTTT.

The chain carries TRBV5-1 and TRBJ2-1, with 11 bases aligning to TRBD2. The germline gives CDR1 SGHRS, CDR2 YFSETQ. V shed 1 base, J shed 6 bases, and the junction held 6 bases outside the gene matches. The length of the CDR3 is 16 residues. The chain's CDR3 is CASSLSVAGGGNEQFF. CDR3 DNA: TGCGCCAGCAGCTTGAGCGTAGCGGGGGGGGGCAATGAGCAGTTCTTC.

V gene TRBV18 combines with J gene TRBJ2-5; D unresolved. The germline V gene encodes CDR1 KGHSH and CDR2 LQKENI. V shed 8 bases and J shed 0 bases, with 10 bases lying between them. CDR3 length: 13 amino acids. In DNA, the CDR3 is TGTGCCAGCACAATGAAGTACCAAGAGACCCAGTACTTC. This gives the protein CASTMKYQETQYF.

This rearrangement joins TRBV6-4 to TRBJ1-1; the match to TRBD1 covers 9 bases. V lost 6 bases, J lost 5 bases, and 7 bases stayed unmatched. The length of the CDR3 is 14 residues. Looked up from germline, CDR1 is MRHNA and CDR2 is SNTAGT. The CDR3 loop reads CASSEGQGITEAFF. CDR3 in DNA: TGTGCCAGCAGCGAAGGACAGGGGATTACTGAAGCTTTCTTT.

The rearrangement uses TRBV2 and TRBJ2-3; 12 positions agree with TRBD2. CDR3 size: 16 residues. CDR1 SNHLY and CDR2 FYNNEI come from the germline V gene. V gave up 5 bases and J gave up 1 base; unmatched junction bases: 4. The CDR3: CASSIRTSGGTDTQYF. The CDR3 nucleotides read TGTGCCAGCAGTATCCGGACTAGCGGGGGCACAGATACGCAGTATTTT.

The V and J genes are TRBV28 and TRBJ1-4, with unresolved D. The CDR3 has 16 residues. Per the germline V gene, CDR1 is MDHEN and CDR2 is SYDVKM. With 5 bases removed from V and 8 bases from J, the gap between germline ends came to 21 bases. The CDR3 DNA reads as TGTGCCAGCAGTCTCCGGGCCGGAGGGTTAAGGGAAAAACTGTTTTTT. It yields the protein CASSLRAGGLREKLFF.

The genes are TRBV7-9 and TRBJ1-2, with D maybe TRBD1 (5 bases). Germline V gives CDR1 SEHNR, CDR2 FQNEAQ (reference sequence). V was pared by 0 bases and J by 2 bases, with 7 bases between. This CDR3 spans 14 amino acids. This CDR3 reads CASSLAGANYGYTF. The CDR3 nucleotides read TGTGCCAGCAGCTTAGCAGGGGCCAACTATGGCTACACCTTC.

The rearrangement uses TRBV30 and TRBJ2-2; maybe TRBD2 (6 bases). The CDR3 spans 16 residues. Trimming took off 3 bases at V and 5 bases at J, with 19 bases between the two ends. Germline lookup yields CDR1 GTSNPN and CDR2 SVGIG (reference sequence). CDR3 loop: CAWRPGGKFGTGELFF. The CDR3 DNA reads TGTGCCTGGAGGCCAGGAGGGAAGTTCGGAACCGGGGAGCTGTTTTTT.

The chain joins TRBV27 to TRBJ1-4, with TRBD1 as a possible D gene (5 bases). Trimming stripped 1 base from V and 8 bases from J, with 11 bases between. CDR3 size: 14 residues. CDR1 is MNHEY and CDR2 is SMNVEV in the germline V gene (reference sequence). The CDR3 bases are TGTGCCAGCAGTTTATATATGGGGCGGGAAAAACTGTTTTTT. Translated, it gives CASSLYMGREKLFF.

The chain employs TRBV5-1 and TRBJ1-2; D is uncertain. Between the trimmed V and J ends, which lost 4 bases and 1 base, there was a span of 14 bases. This CDR3 region has 15 residues. Germline CDR1 reads SGHRS; CDR2 reads YFSETQ. DNA of the CDR3: TGCGCCAGCAGCCCGGTAACGGGAGTTAACTATGGCTACACCTTC. It encodes CASSPVTGVNYGYTF.

The chain uses TRBV6-4 and TRBJ1-6; 7 nucleotides line up with TRBD1. Trimming cost V 5 bases and J 7 bases; bases outside gene matches: 17. This CDR3 contains 18 residues. The germline gives CDR1 MRHNA, CDR2 SNTAGT. CDR3: CASSLRGTGDRVNSPLHF. CDR3 coding DNA: TGTGCCAGCAGTCTTCGGGGGACGGGAGACAGGGTAAATTCACCCCTCCACTTT.

This chain links TRBV9 with TRBJ1-5; 8 bases line up with TRBD1. This CDR3 is 17 amino acids long. Trimming removed 4 bases from V and 0 bases from J; junction bases left unmatched: 9. CDR1 SGDLS and CDR2 YYNGEE come from the germline V gene. The CDR3 DNA follows: TGTGCCAGCAGCTCGGGACAGGAGTCCTATAGCAATCAGCCCCAGCATTTT. It yields the protein CASSSGQESYSNQPQHF. The full variable domain, rest sourced from reference TRBV9 and TRBJ1-5, is DSGVTQTPKHLITATGQRVTLRCSPRSGDLSVYWYQQSLDQGLQFLIQYYNGEERAKGNILERFSAQQFPDLHSELNLSSLELGDSALYFCASSSGQESYSNQPQHFGDGTRLSIL.

The rearrangement joins TRBV27 to TRBJ1-1, with D hard to call. The germline gives CDR1 MNHEY, CDR2 SMNVEV (reference sequence). The V end lost 3 bases, the J end lost 4 bases, and 9 bases lay between the germline ends. This CDR3 has 13 amino acids. CDR3 residues: CASSLGPATEAFF. DNA for the CDR3: TGTGCCAGCAGTTTGGGCCCAGCCACTGAAGCTTTCTTT.

The chain carries TRBV9 and TRBJ1-5, with D perhaps matching TRBD1 (6 bases). CDR1 is SGDLS and CDR2 is YYNGEE in the germline V gene. The CDR3 has 13 amino acids. The ends were cut back, 2 bases at V and 6 bases at J, with 9 bases in the middle. The CDR3 sequence is CASSVEGGQPQHF. CDR3 coding DNA: TGTGCCAGCAGCGTCGAAGGGGGTCAGCCCCAGCATTTT. The variable domain in full, with the rest retrieved from reference TRBV9 and TRBJ1-5, is DSGVTQTPKHLITATGQRVTLRCSPRSGDLSVYWYQQSLDQGLQFLIQYYNGEERAKGNILERFSAQQFPDLHSELNLSSLELGDSALYFCASSVEGGQPQHFGDGTRLSIL.

The genes are TRBV7-2 and TRBJ2-1; D is unresolved. V lost 1 base to trimming and J lost 7 bases, with 8 bases between them. This CDR3 contains 13 residues. Per germline, CDR1 SGHTA and CDR2 FQGNSA. The CDR3 here is CASSLGPANEQFF. CDR3 DNA: TGTGCCAGCAGCTTAGGGCCCGCAAATGAGCAGTTCTTC.

The rearrangement uses TRBV4-3 and TRBJ2-7; the D is unclear. V was trimmed by 6 bases and J by 0 bases, leaving 12 bases between them. Germline loops: CDR1 LGHNA, CDR2 YSLEER. This CDR3 contains 14 residues. The CDR3: CASSKDSYSYEQYF. CDR3 DNA sequence: TGCGCCAGCAGTAAAGATTCCTACTCCTACGAGCAGTACTTC.

V and J are TRBV7-8 and TRBJ2-3; D might be TRBD2 (7 bases). Germline CDR1 and CDR2: SGHVS and FQNEAQ. The V end was cut by 1 base, the J end by 6 bases, with 20 bases between. The CDR3 is made up of 17 amino acids. CDR3 DNA: TGTGCCAGCAGCTTAGTGGGGGGGGCCGACCAATACGATACGCAGTATTTT. Protein: CASSLVGGADQYDTQYF.

This rearrangement joins TRBV7-2 to TRBJ1-1; 9 nucleotides agree with TRBD1. Germline CDR1 SGHTA, CDR2 FQGNSA. The CDR3 runs to 15 residues. V lost 4 bases to trimming and J lost 4 bases; unmatched junction nucleotides: 7. The CDR3 protein is CASSSYRGQGTEAFF. The CDR3, as DNA: TGTGCCAGCAGCTCTTACAGGGGGCAGGGCACTGAAGCTTTCTTT.

The chain carries TRBV10-3 and TRBJ1-1, with D possibly matching TRBD1 (6 bases). Deletions cut 10 bases from V and 1 base from J, with 19 bases between. Germline V gene data show CDR1 as ENHRY and CDR2 as SYGVKD. This CDR3 has 15 amino acids. Here the CDR3 DNA reads TGTGCCACCAAAGGGGTTTCAGGGGAGAACACTGAAGCTTTCTTT. It yields the protein CATKGVSGENTEAFF.

This chain links TRBV6-4 with TRBJ2-2; weak D call: TRBD1 (6 bases). Trimming shortened V by 0 bases and J by 7 bases, and 12 bases separated the two germline ends. The CDR3 extends over 15 amino acids. CDR1 MRHNA and CDR2 SNTAGT come from the germline V gene. The CDR3 reads CASSDSDAGDGELFF. DNA for the CDR3: TGTGCCAGCAGTGACTCGGATGCAGGGGACGGGGAGCTGTTTTTT.

V and J are TRBV2 and TRBJ2-1; 7 bases match TRBD2. Germline V lookup: CDR1 SNHLY, CDR2 FYNNEI. The V gene end was trimmed by 4 bases and the J gene end by 3 bases; junction bases not matched to a gene: 6. The CDR3 is made up of 15 amino acids. The CDR3 DNA sequence: TGTGCCAGCAGTGGGATAGGCGGGGGCTACAATGAGCAGTTCTTC. The encoded protein is CASSGIGGGYNEQFF.

V usage is TRBV9 and J usage is TRBJ2-7; 12 bases map to TRBD2. CDR1 and CDR2 (germline): SGDLS, YYNGEE. V shed 3 bases, J shed 2 bases, and the junction held 9 bases outside the gene matches. This CDR3 is 17 amino acids long. CDR3 amino acids: CASSEGPTSGGTYEQYF. The CDR3 nucleotides read TGTGCCAGCAGCGAGGGGCCGACTAGCGGGGGAACCTACGAGCAGTACTTC. Full variable domain (missing parts from reference TRBV9 and TRBJ2-7): DSGVTQTPKHLITATGQRVTLRCSPRSGDLSVYWYQQSLDQGLQFLIQYYNGEERAKGNILERFSAQQFPDLHSELNLSSLELGDSALYFCASSEGPTSGGTYEQYFGPGTRLTVT.

V and J are TRBV30 and TRBJ2-6, with 9 bases lining up with TRBD1. Per the germline V gene, CDR1 is GTSNPN and CDR2 is SVGIG (reference sequence). This CDR3 contains 19 residues. V trimming: 2 bases; J trimming: 0 bases; junction bases outside the gene matches: 11. DNA for the CDR3: TGTGCCTGGAGTTTTCTCTGGGACAGGGAGGGCTCTGGGGCCAACGTCCTGACTTTC. This translates into CAWSFLWDREGSGANVLTF.